Each of the 32 T cell receptor beta chains below was sequenced from the same sample in a study of PD-1 blockade in classical Hodgkin lymphoma. Each patient relapsed following autologous stem cell transplantation, and prior brentuximab vedotin exposure differed. Repertoires were generated with immunoSEQ multiplex PCR, while TCRdb's copy carries only in-frame clones and drops some. This table holds tens of thousands of clones, roughly 90% found once. This specimen consisted of peripheral blood mononuclear cells (PBMCs), obtained at baseline. The source is a human donor with classical Hodgkin lymphoma.

The V and J genes are TRBV10-3 and TRBJ2-7; D is unclear. Trimming removed 2 bases from V and 0 bases from J, with 8 bases in between. The CDR3 has 14 amino acids. CDR1 and CDR2 (germline): ENHRY, SYGVKD. CDR3: CAISENGYSYEQYF. CDR3 nucleotide sequence: TGTGCCATCAGTGAGAACGGATACTCCTACGAGCAGTACTTC.

The chain combines TRBV18 with TRBJ1-1; D unclear. Trimming removed 4 bases from V and 1 base from J, with 7 bases in between. The CDR3 sequence is 13 residues long. CDR1 is KGHSH and CDR2 is LQKENI in the germline V gene. The CDR3 protein is CASSQNTNTEAFF. The CDR3 DNA reads TGTGCCAGCTCACAGAACACGAACACTGAAGCTTTCTTT.

The rearrangement joins TRBV6-6 to TRBJ2-1; TRBD1 matches 10 bases. Germline V gene data show CDR1 as MNHNY and CDR2 as SVGAGI (reference sequence). The ends lost 10 bases at V and 6 bases at J; junction bases unmatched: 9. The CDR3 is 14 amino acids. CDR3 region: CATQDRGRGNEQFF. DNA for the CDR3: TGTGCCACCCAAGACAGGGGGCGCGGCAATGAGCAGTTCTTC.

The chain joins TRBV27 to TRBJ2-1, with TRBD2 matching 9 bases. This CDR3 is 21 amino acids long. Trimming removed 3 bases from V and 8 bases from J; junction bases left unmatched: 26. The germline V gene encodes CDR1 MNHEY and CDR2 SMNVEV (reference sequence). The CDR3 DNA follows: TGTGCCAGCAGTTTGAGACCTCCTGGGGCTAGCGGGATTATAGCAGGTTATGAGCAGTTCTTC. It codes for CASSLRPPGASGIIAGYEQFF.

This chain joins TRBV28 and TRBJ2-3; 8 bases fit TRBD2. Per germline, CDR1 MDHEN and CDR2 SYDVKM. The CDR3 sequence is 15 residues long. The J segment lost 2 bases and the V segment lost 5 bases, leaving 6 bases of the junction unmatched. The CDR3 DNA follows: TGTGCCAGCAGTCCGACTAGCGCTTCCACAGATACGCAGTATTTT. Its protein is CASSPTSASTDTQYF.

This sequence joins TRBV9 and TRBJ1-1; D not certain. The CDR3 has 12 amino acids. Per germline, CDR1 SGDLS and CDR2 YYNGEE. Deletions cut 3 bases from V and 3 bases from J, with 6 bases between. The CDR3 spells CASSGRDTEAFF. The CDR3 DNA follows: TGTGCCAGCAGCGGTCGGGACACTGAAGCTTTCTTT.

The chain joins TRBV5-1 to TRBJ2-1; the match to TRBD2 covers 7 bases. The CDR3 totals 15 residues. Germline CDR1 SGHRS, CDR2 YFSETQ. Trimming removed 4 bases from V and 1 base from J; junction bases left unmatched: 5. For the CDR3, the DNA is TGCGCCAGCAGCCCTGGCGGGGGATCCTACAATGAGCAGTTCTTC. Translated, it gives CASSPGGGSYNEQFF. The full variable domain, completed using reference TRBV5-1 and TRBJ2-1, is KAGVTQTPRYLIKTRGQQVTLSCSPISGHRSVSWYQQTPGQGLQFLFEYFSETQRNKGNFPGRFSGRQFSNSRSEMNVSTLELGDSALYLCASSPGGGSYNEQFFGPGTRLTVL.

This chain connects TRBV6-5 to TRBJ2-5; D is perhaps TRBD2 (5 bases). The V gene lost 5 bases and the J gene lost 2 bases, with 15 bases spanning the gap. Per germline, CDR1 MNHEY and CDR2 SVGAGI. CDR3 size: 15 residues. CDR3 sequence: CASSPSGLVQETQYF. In nucleotides, the CDR3 is TGTGCCAGCAGTCCGAGTGGACTGGTACAAGAGACCCAGTACTTC.

The V gene is TRBV28, the J gene TRBJ1-2; a weak D match, TRBD1 (6 bases). CDR1 is MDHEN and CDR2 is SYDVKM in the germline V gene. The CDR3 length is 14 residues. Trimming stripped 4 bases from V and 2 bases from J, with 11 bases between. The CDR3 loop is CASSSGGPNYGYTF. CDR3 DNA sequence: TGTGCCAGCAGTTCGGGGGGCCCGAACTATGGCTACACCTTC.

V and J are TRBV19 and TRBJ2-7; maybe TRBD1 (7 bases). The CDR3 consists of 15 residues. V was trimmed by 6 bases and J by 5 bases, leaving 20 bases between them. CDR1 and CDR2 from the germline V gene are LNHDA and SQIVND (reference sequence). The CDR3 here is CASSPAGQGGHEQYF. CDR3 sequence (DNA): TGTGCCAGTAGCCCCGCGGGTCAGGGGGGACACGAGCAGTACTTC. The variable domain in full, completed from reference TRBV19 and TRBJ2-7, reads DGGITQSPKYLFRKEGQNVTLSCEQNLNHDAMYWYRQDPGQGLRLIYYSQIVNDFQKGDIAEGYSVSREKKESFPLTVTSAQKNPTAFYLCASSPAGQGGHEQYFGPGTRLTVT.

V is TRBV6-5 and J is TRBJ1-5; D gene uncertain. The CDR3 has 14 amino acids. Germline CDR1 and CDR2: MNHEY and SVGAGI. V dropped 6 bases and J dropped 3 bases, with 12 bases sitting between them. CDR3 in DNA: TGTGCCAGCAGCTACCGACGGTCCAATCAGCCCCAGCATTTT. Translated, it gives CASSYRRSNQPQHF.

The V and J genes are TRBV4-3 and TRBJ2-5; 7 bases line up with TRBD2. The J call is doubtful: the DNA matches TRBJ2-7 better. This CDR3 is built from 15 residues. From germline, CDR1 is LGHNA and CDR2 YSLEER. CDR3 bases: TGCGCCAGCAGCCAAGATTCGGGAGGCGCCTACGAGCAGTACTTC. Translated, it gives CASSQDSGGAYEQYF.

The CDR3 DNA reads as TGTGCCAGCCGAGCTGGGAAGACAGCAGCGGCAGATACGCAGTATTTT. Translating gives CASRAGKTAAADTQYF. The genes are TRBV2 and TRBJ2-3, with D perhaps being TRBD1 or TRBD2 (5 bases each). Trimming removed 8 bases from V and 4 bases from J, with 22 bases in between. The CDR3 runs to 16 residues. Germline assignment: CDR1 SNHLY and CDR2 FYNNEI. Full variable domain (rest looked up from reference TRBV2 and TRBJ2-3): EPEVTQTPSHQVTQMGQEVILRCVPISNHLYFYWYRQILGQKVEFLVSFYNNEISEKSEIFDDQFSVERPDGSNFTLKIRSTKLEDSAMYFCASRAGKTAAADTQYFGPGTRLTVL.

This chain joins TRBV4-1 and TRBJ2-2; TRBD2 matches at 14 bases. This CDR3 spans 19 amino acids. After removal of 4 bases from V and 5 bases from J, the junction contained 12 bases not matched to a gene. From germline, CDR1 is MGHRA and CDR2 YSYEKL. DNA for the CDR3: TGCGCCAGCAGCCCCACGCCGGGACTAGCGGGAGTGGGGACCGGGGAGCTGTTTTTT. Residues: CASSPTPGLAGVGTGELFF.

The chain uses TRBV14 and TRBJ2-5; D unclear. Germline V gene lookup returns CDR1 SGHDN and CDR2 FVKESK. V was clipped by 1 base and J by 5 bases, with 5 bases between them. This CDR3 is built from 12 residues. The CDR3 nucleotides are TGTGCCAGCAGCCAAGTGGGCGAGACCCAGTACTTC. This translates into CASSQVGETQYF.

The V and J genes are TRBV18 and TRBJ2-5; TRBD2 matches 8 bases. V lost 4 bases, J lost 5 bases, and 3 bases stayed unmatched. The CDR3 consists of 13 residues. CDR1 is KGHSH and CDR2 is LQKENI in the germline V gene. The CDR3 here is CASSRAGGETQYF. The DNA for the CDR3 is TGTGCCAGCTCACGTGCGGGAGGCGAGACCCAGTACTTC.

The chain is built from TRBV19 and TRBJ2-3; 11 bases agree with TRBD2. The CDR3 is 16 residues long. Germline V lookup: CDR1 LNHDA, CDR2 SQIVND (reference sequence). V shed 5 bases, J shed 4 bases, and the junction held 8 bases outside the gene matches. CDR3 in DNA: TGTGCCAGTAGTCCTACTAGCGGGAGAAGGGCAGATACGCAGTATTTT. Translation gives CASSPTSGRRADTQYF.

The chain has TRBV6-5 and TRBJ2-1; 8 bases map to TRBD2. Germline V gene data show CDR1 as MNHEY and CDR2 as SVGAGI. The CDR3 runs to 15 residues. Trimming cost V 5 bases and J 2 bases; bases outside gene matches: 5. The CDR3 spells CASSGELAAYNEQFF. Here the CDR3 DNA reads TGTGCCAGCAGTGGGGAACTAGCGGCCTACAATGAGCAGTTCTTC.

The rearrangement joins TRBV14 to TRBJ2-7; 11 nucleotides match TRBD2. The trim removed 2 bases at V and 6 bases at J, leaving 3 bases unmatched. The CDR3 has 14 residues. From germline, CDR1 is SGHDN and CDR2 FVKESK. CDR3 coding DNA: TGTGCCAGCAGCCAAACACTAGCGGGAGCCGAGCAGTACTTC. Translated, it gives CASSQTLAGAEQYF. Full variable domain (missing parts from reference TRBV14 and TRBJ2-7): EAGVTQFPSHSVIEKGQTVTLRCDPISGHDNLYWYRRVMGKEIKFLLHFVKESKQDESGMPNNRFLAERTGGTYSTLKVQPAELEDSGVYFCASSQTLAGAEQYFGPGTRLTVT.

J is TRBJ2-4 and V is TRBV19; D might be TRBD2 (5 bases). The V end lost 1 base, the J end lost 2 bases, and 12 bases lay between the germline ends. The CDR3 is 16 amino acids. Germline V gives CDR1 LNHDA, CDR2 SQIVND (reference sequence). CDR3 sequence (DNA): TGTGCCAGTAGTATAGTGCTGGGCGGGTCCAAAAACATTCAGTACTTC. Translation gives CASSIVLGGSKNIQYF.

This rearrangement joins TRBV6-6 to TRBJ1-1, with D tentatively TRBD1 (6 bases). CDR3 size: 13 residues. Germline CDR1 reads MNHNY; CDR2 reads SVGAGI (reference sequence). V was pared by 3 bases and J by 4 bases, with 9 bases between. The CDR3 coding sequence is TGTGCCAGCAGTTATCAGGGGAGCACTGAAGCTTTCTTT. It yields the protein CASSYQGSTEAFF.

The V gene is TRBV2, the J gene TRBJ2-1; the match to TRBD2 covers 7 bases. With V trimmed by 10 bases and J by 1 base, 10 bases remained unmatched. The CDR3 length is 15 residues. CDR1 is SNHLY, CDR2 FYNNEI, per germline. The CDR3 reads CATPPGGSSYNEQFF. DNA of the CDR3: TGTGCCACCCCGCCCGGGGGGAGTTCCTACAATGAGCAGTTCTTC.

The chain combines TRBV27 with TRBJ1-5; the D gene is possibly TRBD1 (6 bases). The ends were cut back, 2 bases at V and 4 bases at J, with 15 bases in the middle. This CDR3 region has 16 residues. Germline CDR1 is MNHEY and CDR2 is SMNVEV (reference sequence). This CDR3 is CASSLSPVGTNQPQHF. The CDR3 nucleotides read TGTGCCAGCAGTTTAAGCCCCGTGGGGACAAATCAGCCCCAGCATTTT.

In its sample, this clone was seen once. The rearrangement joins TRBV5-4 to TRBJ1-2; the match to TRBD1 covers 10 bases. From germline, CDR1 is SGHNT and CDR2 YYREEE (reference sequence). Germline trimming cut 0 bases from V and 8 bases from J; bases unmatched to any gene: 7. This CDR3 has 15 residues. CDR3 in amino acids: CASSLGDRGTGGYTF. CDR3 nucleotide sequence: TGTGCCAGCAGCTTGGGGGACAGGGGTACTGGAGGCTACACCTTC.

This clone was recorded a few times. The rearrangement uses TRBV6-6 and TRBJ1-5; 10 nucleotides line up with TRBD1. The V segment lost 6 bases and the J segment 7 bases; nucleotides outside the gene matches: 0. The CDR3 has 12 amino acids. Germline lookup yields CDR1 MNHNY and CDR2 SVGAGI (reference sequence). The CDR3 bases are TGTGCCAGCAGGACAGGGGGCCAGCCCCAGCATTTT. Encoded protein: CASRTGGQPQHF.

This clone was counted a single time. J is TRBJ2-7 and V is TRBV4-1, with D maybe TRBD2 (6 bases). Germline V gene sequence: CDR1 MGHRA, CDR2 YSYEKL. The CDR3 is 14 amino acids. The V end was cut by 4 bases, the J end by 0 bases, with 10 bases between. CDR3: CASSPLGGSYEQYF. The CDR3 nucleotides are TGCGCCAGCAGCCCCCTGGGGGGCTCCTACGAGCAGTACTTC.

J is TRBJ2-7 and V is TRBV12-5, with 12 bases matching TRBD2. J was trimmed by 6 bases and V by 0 bases; bases with no gene match: 6. Looked up from germline, CDR1 is LGHNT and CDR2 is FRNRAP. This CDR3 has 16 residues. For the CDR3, the DNA is TGTGCTAGTGGTTTGGTACTAGCGGGAGGAGTTTCCGAGCAGTACTTC. Residues: CASGLVLAGGVSEQYF.

The chain employs TRBV2 and TRBJ2-1; possible D gene TRBD1, 6 bases. This CDR3 is 13 amino acids long. V dropped 4 bases and J dropped 6 bases, with 10 bases sitting between them. Germline CDR1 reads SNHLY; CDR2 reads FYNNEI. This CDR3 reads CASSVLGANEQFF. The CDR3 DNA reads as TGTGCCAGCAGTGTCTTGGGGGCCAATGAGCAGTTCTTC.

This clone was counted a few times. V usage is TRBV19 and J usage is TRBJ2-5, with a tentative D call TRBD2 (5 bases). Trimming removed 8 bases at V and 5 bases at J, with 12 bases between. The CDR3 covers 12 residues. From germline, CDR1 is LNHDA and CDR2 SQIVND (reference sequence). DNA of the CDR3: TGTGCCAGTTCTAGCACCGGCGAGACCCAGTACTTC. This translates into CASSSTGETQYF.

The rearrangement joins TRBV11-2 to TRBJ2-1; unclear D gene. This CDR3 is 15 amino acids long. V lost 1 base to trimming and J lost 1 base, with 8 bases between them. The germline gives CDR1 SGHAT, CDR2 FQNNGV. CDR3 residues: CASSLAATSYNEQFF. CDR3 bases: TGTGCCAGCAGCTTAGCGGCTACTTCCTACAATGAGCAGTTCTTC.

The V call is TRBV30, the J call TRBJ1-6; D gene uncertain. The CDR3 totals 12 residues. From germline, CDR1 is GTSNPN and CDR2 SVGIG (reference sequence). The V end lost 0 bases, the J end lost 9 bases, and 6 bases lay between the germline ends. This CDR3 is CAWSVYASPLHF. DNA for the CDR3: TGTGCCTGGAGTGTATACGCTTCACCCCTCCACTTT.

The V and J genes are TRBV30 and TRBJ1-2, with D maybe TRBD1 (6 bases). The CDR3 has 16 residues. Between the trimmed V and J ends, which lost 0 bases and 4 bases, there was a span of 18 bases. Germline V gene lookup returns CDR1 GTSNPN and CDR2 SVGIG (reference sequence). CDR3 bases: TGTGCCTGGAGTGTACCTCGAAACAGGGAGAGCTATGGCTACACCTTC. Residues: CAWSVPRNRESYGYTF.